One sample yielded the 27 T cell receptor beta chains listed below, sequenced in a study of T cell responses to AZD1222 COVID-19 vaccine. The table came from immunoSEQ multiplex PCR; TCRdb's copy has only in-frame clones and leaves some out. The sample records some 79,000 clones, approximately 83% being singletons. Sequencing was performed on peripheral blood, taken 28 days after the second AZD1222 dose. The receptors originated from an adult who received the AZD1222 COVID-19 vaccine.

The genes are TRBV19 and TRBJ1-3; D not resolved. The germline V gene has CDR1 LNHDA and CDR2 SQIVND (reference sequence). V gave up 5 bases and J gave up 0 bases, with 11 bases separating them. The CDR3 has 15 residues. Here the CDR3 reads CASSPRWPSGNTIYF. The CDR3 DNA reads TGTGCCAGTAGTCCCCGTTGGCCCTCTGGAAACACCATATATTTT.

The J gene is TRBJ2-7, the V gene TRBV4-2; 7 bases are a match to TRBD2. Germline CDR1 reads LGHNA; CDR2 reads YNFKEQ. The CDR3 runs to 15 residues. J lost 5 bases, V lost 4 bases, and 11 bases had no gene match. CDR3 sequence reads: CASSLLPGGHNEQYF. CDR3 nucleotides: TGTGCCAGCAGCCTGCTCCCGGGAGGTCATAACGAGCAGTACTTC.

CDR3 nucleotide sequence: TGTGCCAGCAGCTTAGTAGGGTCTAGCAATCAGCCCCAGCATTTT. Translated: CASSLVGSSNQPQHF. This sequence joins TRBV7-2 and TRBJ1-5; unclear D gene. Germline CDR1 and CDR2: SGHTA and FQGNSA. The CDR3 is 15 amino acids. V was shortened by 1 base and J by 0 bases, with 7 bases between the two germline ends.

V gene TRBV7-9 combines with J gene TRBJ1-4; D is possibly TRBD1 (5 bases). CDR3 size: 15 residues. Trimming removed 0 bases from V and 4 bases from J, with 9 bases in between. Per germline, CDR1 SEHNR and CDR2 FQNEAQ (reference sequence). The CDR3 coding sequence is TGTGCCAGCAGCTTAGCGCGGGGGGATAATGAAAAACTGTTTTTT. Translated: CASSLARGDNEKLFF.

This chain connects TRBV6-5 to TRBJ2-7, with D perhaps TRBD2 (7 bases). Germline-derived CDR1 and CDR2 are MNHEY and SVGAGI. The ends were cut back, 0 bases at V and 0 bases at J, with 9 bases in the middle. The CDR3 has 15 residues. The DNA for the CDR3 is TGTGCCAGCAGTTACTCCGGGGGGCTCTCCTACGAGCAGTACTTC. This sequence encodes CASSYSGGLSYEQYF.

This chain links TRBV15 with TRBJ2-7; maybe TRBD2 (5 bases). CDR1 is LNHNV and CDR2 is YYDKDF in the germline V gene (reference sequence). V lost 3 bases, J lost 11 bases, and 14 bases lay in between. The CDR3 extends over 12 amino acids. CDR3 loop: CATSRDSSPKYF. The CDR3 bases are TGTGCCACCAGCAGGGACTCGAGTCCGAAGTACTTC.

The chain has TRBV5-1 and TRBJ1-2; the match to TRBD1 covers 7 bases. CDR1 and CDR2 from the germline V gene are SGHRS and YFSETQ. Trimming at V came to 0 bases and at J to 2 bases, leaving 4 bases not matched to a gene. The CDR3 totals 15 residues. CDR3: CASSLGGGENYGYTF. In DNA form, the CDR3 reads TGCGCCAGCAGCTTGGGAGGGGGCGAGAACTATGGCTACACCTTC. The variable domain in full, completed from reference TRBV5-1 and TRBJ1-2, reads KAGVTQTPRYLIKTRGQQVTLSCSPISGHRSVSWYQQTPGQGLQFLFEYFSETQRNKGNFPGRFSGRQFSNSRSEMNVSTLELGDSALYLCASSLGGGENYGYTFGSGTRLTVV.

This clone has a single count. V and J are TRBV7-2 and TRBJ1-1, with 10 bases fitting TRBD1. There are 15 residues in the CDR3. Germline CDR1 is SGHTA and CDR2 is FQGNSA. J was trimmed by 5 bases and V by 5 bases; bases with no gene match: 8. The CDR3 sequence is CASSTKTGGVTEAFF. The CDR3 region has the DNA TGTGCCAGCAGCACAAAGACAGGGGGCGTTACTGAAGCTTTCTTT.

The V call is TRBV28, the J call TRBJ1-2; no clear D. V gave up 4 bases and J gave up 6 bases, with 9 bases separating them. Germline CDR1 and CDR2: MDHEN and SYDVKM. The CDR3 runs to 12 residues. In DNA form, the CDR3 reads TGTGCCAGCAGTTCCACAAGGGATGGCTACACCTTC. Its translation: CASSSTRDGYTF.

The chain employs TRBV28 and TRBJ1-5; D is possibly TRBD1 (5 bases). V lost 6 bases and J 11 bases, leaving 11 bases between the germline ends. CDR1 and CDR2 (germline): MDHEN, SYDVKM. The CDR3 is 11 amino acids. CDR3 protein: CASSYRGAQHF. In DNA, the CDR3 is TGTGCCAGCAGCTACCGGGGGGCCCAGCATTTT.

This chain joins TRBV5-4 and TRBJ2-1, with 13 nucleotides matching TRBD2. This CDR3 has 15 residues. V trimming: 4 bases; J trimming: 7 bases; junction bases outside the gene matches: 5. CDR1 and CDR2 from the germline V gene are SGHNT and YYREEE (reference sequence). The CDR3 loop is CASSQGTSGANEQFF. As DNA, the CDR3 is TGTGCCAGCAGCCAAGGGACTAGCGGGGCTAATGAGCAGTTCTTC.

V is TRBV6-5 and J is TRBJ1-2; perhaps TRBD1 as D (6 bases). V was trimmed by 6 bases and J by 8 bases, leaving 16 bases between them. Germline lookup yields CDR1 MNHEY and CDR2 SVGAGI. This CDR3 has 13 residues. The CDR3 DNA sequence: TGTGCCAGCAGGACTGCGGGGGCCGGAGGCTACACCTTC. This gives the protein CASRTAGAGGYTF.

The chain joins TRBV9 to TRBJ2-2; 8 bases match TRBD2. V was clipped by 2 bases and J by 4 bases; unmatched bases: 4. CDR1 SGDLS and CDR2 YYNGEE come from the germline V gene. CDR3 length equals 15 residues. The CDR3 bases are TGTGCCAGCAGCGTTTCCAGCGGGGGCACCGGGGAGCTGTTTTTT. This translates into CASSVSSGGTGELFF.

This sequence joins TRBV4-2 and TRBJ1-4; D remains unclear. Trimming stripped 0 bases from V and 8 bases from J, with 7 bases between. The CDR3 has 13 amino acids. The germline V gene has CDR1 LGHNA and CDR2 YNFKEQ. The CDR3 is CASSQEAGEKLFF. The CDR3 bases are TGTGCCAGCAGCCAAGAAGCGGGAGAAAAACTGTTTTTT.

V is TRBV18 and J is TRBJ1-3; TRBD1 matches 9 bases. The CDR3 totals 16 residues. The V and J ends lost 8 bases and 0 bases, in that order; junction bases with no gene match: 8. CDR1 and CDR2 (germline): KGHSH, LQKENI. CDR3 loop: CASASRTGVSGNTIYF. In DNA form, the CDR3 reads TGTGCCAGCGCGTCCAGGACAGGGGTCTCTGGAAACACCATATATTTT.

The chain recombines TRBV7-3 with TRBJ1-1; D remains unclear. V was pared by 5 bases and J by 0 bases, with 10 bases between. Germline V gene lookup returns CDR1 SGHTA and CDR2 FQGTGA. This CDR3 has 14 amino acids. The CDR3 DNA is TGTGCCAGCAGCCCCAGTCCGCTGAACACTGAAGCTTTCTTT. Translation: CASSPSPLNTEAFF.

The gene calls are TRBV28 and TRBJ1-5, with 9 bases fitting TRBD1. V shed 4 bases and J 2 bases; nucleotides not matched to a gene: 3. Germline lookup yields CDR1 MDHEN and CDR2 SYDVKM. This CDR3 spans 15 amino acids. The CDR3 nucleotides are TGTGCCAGCAGTTACAGGGGGCGAGGCAATCAGCCCCAGCATTTT. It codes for CASSYRGRGNQPQHF.

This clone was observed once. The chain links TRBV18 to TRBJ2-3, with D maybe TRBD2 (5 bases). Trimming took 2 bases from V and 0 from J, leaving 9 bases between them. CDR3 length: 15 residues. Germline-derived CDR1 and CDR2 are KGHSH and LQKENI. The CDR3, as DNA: TGTGCCAGCTCACCAGCTAGCCCTAGCACAGATACGCAGTATTTT. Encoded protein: CASSPASPSTDTQYF.

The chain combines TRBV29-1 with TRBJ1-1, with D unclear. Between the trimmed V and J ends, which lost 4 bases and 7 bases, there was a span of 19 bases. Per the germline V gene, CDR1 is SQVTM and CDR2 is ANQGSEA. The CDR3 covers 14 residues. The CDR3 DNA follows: TGCAGCGTTGCCCAAAGTTCAGTTCTGGATGAAGCTTTCTTT. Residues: CSVAQSSVLDEAFF.

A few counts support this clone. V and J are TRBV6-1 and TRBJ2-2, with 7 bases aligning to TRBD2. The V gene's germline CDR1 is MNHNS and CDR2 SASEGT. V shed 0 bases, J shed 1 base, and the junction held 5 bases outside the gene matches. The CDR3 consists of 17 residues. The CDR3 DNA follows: TGTGCCAGCAGTGAAGCGACCCTAGCGGAGAACACCGGGGAGCTGTTTTTT. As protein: CASSEATLAENTGELFF.

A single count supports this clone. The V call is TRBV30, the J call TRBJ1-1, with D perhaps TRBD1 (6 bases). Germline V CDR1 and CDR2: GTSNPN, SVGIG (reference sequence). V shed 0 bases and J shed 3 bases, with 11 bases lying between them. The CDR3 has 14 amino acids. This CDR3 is CAWSVQGFHTEAFF. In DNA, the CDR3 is TGTGCCTGGAGTGTACAGGGTTTCCACACTGAAGCTTTCTTT.

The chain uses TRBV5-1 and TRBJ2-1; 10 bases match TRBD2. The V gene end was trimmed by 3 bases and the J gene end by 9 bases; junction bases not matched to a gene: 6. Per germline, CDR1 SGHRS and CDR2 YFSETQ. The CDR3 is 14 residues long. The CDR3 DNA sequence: TGCGCCAGCAGCTCGGGACTAGCGATTACTGAGCAGTTCTTC. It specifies CASSSGLAITEQFF.

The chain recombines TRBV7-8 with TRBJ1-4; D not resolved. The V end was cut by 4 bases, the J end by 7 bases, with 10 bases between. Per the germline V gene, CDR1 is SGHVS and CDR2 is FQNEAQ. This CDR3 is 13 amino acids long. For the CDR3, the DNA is TGTGCCAGCAGCTGGACGGCGTTTGAAAAACTGTTTTTT. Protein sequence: CASSWTAFEKLFF.

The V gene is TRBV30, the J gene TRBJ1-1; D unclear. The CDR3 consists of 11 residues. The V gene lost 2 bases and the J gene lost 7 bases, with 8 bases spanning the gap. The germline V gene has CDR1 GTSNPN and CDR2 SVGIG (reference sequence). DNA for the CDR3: TGTGCCTGGAGTCGTGCGGATGAAGCTTTCTTT. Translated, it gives CAWSRADEAFF.

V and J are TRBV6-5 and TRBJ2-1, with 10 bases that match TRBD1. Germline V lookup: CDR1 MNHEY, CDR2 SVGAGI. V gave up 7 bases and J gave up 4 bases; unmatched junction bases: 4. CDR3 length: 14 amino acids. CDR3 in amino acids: CASNPGQGYNEQFF. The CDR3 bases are TGTGCCAGCAACCCGGGACAGGGGTACAATGAGCAGTTCTTC.

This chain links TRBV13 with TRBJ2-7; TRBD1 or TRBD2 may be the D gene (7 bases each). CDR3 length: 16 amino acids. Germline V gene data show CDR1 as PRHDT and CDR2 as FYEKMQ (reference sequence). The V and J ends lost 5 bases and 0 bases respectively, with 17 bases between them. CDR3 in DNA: TGTGCCAGCAGCCAGGGGGGGCCAGGTACCTCCTACGAGCAGTACTTC. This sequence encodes CASSQGGPGTSYEQYF. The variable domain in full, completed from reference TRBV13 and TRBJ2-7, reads AAGVIQSPRHLIKEKRETATLKCYPIPRHDTVYWYQQGPGQDPQFLISFYEKMQSDKGSIPDRFSAQQFSDYHSELNMSSLELGDSALYFCASSQGGPGTSYEQYFGPGTRLTVT.

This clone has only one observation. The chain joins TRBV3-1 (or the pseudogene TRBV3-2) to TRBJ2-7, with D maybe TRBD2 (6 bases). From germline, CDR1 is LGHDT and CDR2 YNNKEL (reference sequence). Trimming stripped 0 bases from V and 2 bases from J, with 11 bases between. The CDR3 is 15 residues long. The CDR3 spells CASSQDLIAAYEQYF. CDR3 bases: TGTGCCAGCAGCCAAGATTTGATAGCGGCCTACGAGCAGTACTTC.